Each of the 18 T cell receptor beta chains below was sequenced from the same sample in a study of shared clonotypes between healthy human individuals. Here immunoSEQ multiplex PCR was the method, and the copy in TCRdb shows in-frame clones only, minus some. The table includes about 700,000 clones, 92% detected once. Terminally differentiated effector memory CD45RA+ cells were excluded by CCR7 positive selection of CD45RO-negative cells. The sequencing input was naive CD8+ T cells sorted from blood. The receptor source for this set is a man aged 25 to 40 in good health.

This rearrangement joins TRBV5-4 to TRBJ2-4, with D perhaps matching TRBD1 or TRBD2 (5 bases each). The ends were cut back, 4 bases at V and 15 bases at J, with 17 bases in the middle. Per the germline V gene, CDR1 is SGHNT and CDR2 is YYREEE (reference sequence). There are 12 residues in the CDR3. The CDR3 here is CASSEIGTTWYF. The CDR3 DNA sequence: TGTGCCAGCAGCGAGATTGGGACGACATGGTACTTC.

The chain joins TRBV28 to TRBJ2-7; 10 nucleotides agree with TRBD1. Germline V lookup: CDR1 MDHEN, CDR2 SYDVKM. The CDR3 length is 15 residues. The junction had 4 bases not matched to a gene; V was cut back by 3 bases and J by 2 bases. For the CDR3, the DNA is TGTGCCAGCAGTTTTAGGGACAGGGGTACCTACGAGCAGTACTTC. It yields the protein CASSFRDRGTYEQYF.

V and J are TRBV27 and TRBJ1-2; D is unresolved. With 4 bases removed from V and 3 bases from J, the gap between germline ends came to 12 bases. Germline CDR1 MNHEY, CDR2 SMNVEV (reference sequence). This CDR3 contains 14 residues. DNA for the CDR3: TGTGCCAGCAGTTGGAGTGGGAATGACTATGGCTACACCTTC. Residues: CASSWSGNDYGYTF.

The chain carries TRBV7-9 and TRBJ1-1; a weak D match, TRBD1 (5 bases). This CDR3 is 13 amino acids long. Germline CDR1 SEHNR, CDR2 FQNEAQ (reference sequence). Trimming shortened V by 2 bases and J by 11 bases, and 15 bases separated the two germline ends. DNA for the CDR3: TGTGCCAGCAGCTTACAGGGACCCCGGACGGCTTTCTTT. This translates into CASSLQGPRTAFF.

V is TRBV4-1 and J is TRBJ2-1; tentative D call: TRBD2 (6 bases). The CDR3 runs to 15 residues. From germline, CDR1 is MGHRA and CDR2 YSYEKL. The germline V and J ends were trimmed by 0 bases and 2 bases, with 8 bases remaining between them. The CDR3 nucleotides are TGCGCCAGCAGCCAAGAGGGGGGACCCTACAATGAGCAGTTCTTC. Amino acids: CASSQEGGPYNEQFF.

The chain has TRBV7-9 and TRBJ2-5, with 7 positions matching TRBD2. Trimming cost V 5 bases and J 3 bases; bases outside gene matches: 6. The CDR3 has 14 residues. Per germline, CDR1 SEHNR and CDR2 FQNEAQ (reference sequence). CDR3 coding DNA: TGTGCCAGCAGCCCGTGGACTAGGGAAGAGACCCAGTACTTC. Its protein product is CASSPWTREETQYF.

This sequence joins TRBV9 and TRBJ1-5; D ambiguous. The CDR3 covers 15 residues. V was pared by 4 bases and J by 2 bases, with 13 bases between. Germline CDR1 reads SGDLS; CDR2 reads YYNGEE. The CDR3 nucleotides read TGTGCCAGCAGCCCGGAAGCGTTTGGCAATCAGCCCCAGCATTTT. The encoded protein is CASSPEAFGNQPQHF.

This sequence joins TRBV2 and TRBJ1-1; D is uncertain. Germline CDR1 and CDR2: SNHLY and FYNNEI. The CDR3 is 14 amino acids. The germline V and J ends were trimmed by 8 bases and 3 bases, with 16 bases remaining between them. The CDR3 reads CASETTEADTEAFF. Written as DNA, the CDR3 is TGTGCCAGCGAAACCACCGAAGCGGACACTGAAGCTTTCTTT.

The J gene is TRBJ2-7, the V gene TRBV19, with 12 bases fitting TRBD2. This CDR3 has 15 amino acids. Germline V gives CDR1 LNHDA, CDR2 SQIVND (reference sequence). With 7 bases clipped from V and 3 bases from J, the junction kept 7 bases outside the gene matches. The CDR3, as DNA: TGTGCCAGTACCGCGAGACTAGCGGGAGACTACGAGCAGTACTTC. Protein product: CASTARLAGDYEQYF.

The gene calls are TRBV5-4 and TRBJ1-2; 7 bases are shared with TRBD1. The CDR3 is 15 residues long. Germline V CDR1 and CDR2: SGHNT, YYREEE (reference sequence). V was clipped by 4 bases and J by 4 bases; unmatched bases: 10. This CDR3 reads CASSTPGQSRYGYTF. The CDR3 region has the DNA TGTGCCAGCAGCACACCGGGACAGTCTCGCTATGGCTACACCTTC.

This clone was picked up one time. V is TRBV2 and J is TRBJ2-5, with TRBD1 as a possible D gene (6 bases). V lost 4 bases, J lost 4 bases, and 10 bases lay in between. Germline V CDR1 and CDR2: SNHLY, FYNNEI. This CDR3 comprises 13 residues. CDR3 DNA sequence: TGTGCCAGCAGTGTAAAAGGGGGAGAGACCCAGTACTTC. This encodes CASSVKGGETQYF.

V usage is TRBV30 and J usage is TRBJ2-3, with D maybe TRBD1 (7 bases). This CDR3 has 14 amino acids. V gave up 4 bases and J gave up 2 bases, with 13 bases separating them. Looked up from germline, CDR1 is GTSNPN and CDR2 is SVGIG (reference sequence). The CDR3 here is CAWTRGVYTDTQYF. The CDR3, as DNA: TGTGCCTGGACCAGGGGGGTTTACACAGATACGCAGTATTTT.

The chain couples TRBV29-1 to TRBJ2-7, with 7 bases aligning to TRBD1. The germline CDR1 and CDR2 sequences are SQVTM and ANQGSEA. The CDR3 length is 11 residues. J lost 7 bases, V lost 6 bases, and 6 bases had no gene match. CDR3 residues: CSVRHRGEQYF. DNA for the CDR3: TGCAGCGTCCGCCACAGGGGAGAGCAGTACTTC.

The chain carries TRBV5-1 and TRBJ2-3; no clear D. Germline CDR1 SGHRS, CDR2 YFSETQ. This CDR3 is built from 11 residues. V lost 0 bases, J lost 5 bases, and 1 base lay in between. CDR3 nucleotides: TGCGCCAGCAGCTTGGAAGATACGCAGTATTTT. It is translated as CASSLEDTQYF.

Details on this clone: This CDR3 is also generated by other DNA sequences in the sample. This chain links TRBV27 with TRBJ1-1; 7 nucleotides match TRBD1. Germline V gives CDR1 MNHEY, CDR2 SMNVEV (reference sequence). CDR3 length: 13 amino acids. V lost 4 bases to trimming and J lost 1 base; unmatched junction nucleotides: 0. CDR3 bases: TGTGCCAGCAGTTGGACAGGGAACACTGAAGCTTTCTTT. Amino acids: CASSWTGNTEAFF.

The chain uses TRBV21-1 and TRBJ1-5. TRBV21-1 is marked as a pseudogene. This CDR3 spans 15 amino acids. CDR3 in DNA: TGTGCCAGCAGCAATTCGGGGGGCTTAAATCAGCCCCAGCATTTT. Amino acids: CASSNSGGLNQPQHF.

This rearrangement joins TRBV27 to TRBJ2-3; unclear D gene. The length of the CDR3 is 18 residues. V was trimmed by 2 bases and J by 5 bases, leaving 23 bases between them. Looked up from germline, CDR1 is MNHEY and CDR2 is SMNVEV (reference sequence). The CDR3 protein is CASSLKKGNLVRVDTQYF. In DNA, the CDR3 is TGTGCCAGCAGTTTAAAGAAGGGAAACCTAGTAAGGGTAGATACGCAGTATTTT.

V gene TRBV5-1 combines with J gene TRBJ1-5, with D possibly TRBD1 on 5 matching bases. V was cut by 1 base and J by 7 bases, with 12 bases left in between. The germline gives CDR1 SGHRS, CDR2 YFSETQ. The CDR3 loop spans 14 amino acids. Here the CDR3 reads CASSLQGSGQPQHF. DNA of the CDR3: TGCGCCAGCAGCTTGCAGGGCTCGGGCCAGCCCCAGCATTTT.